This is a list of T cell receptor beta chains from one sample in a study of a mutant IDH1 vaccine in newly diagnosed glioma. These TCRs are of unknown antigen specificity. The method was immunoSEQ multiplex PCR; TCRdb's version includes in-frame clones alone and lacks a portion of them. The repertoire includes about 40,000 clones, roughly nine tenths of them detected once, and around 2.5% sits in the top ten. The material was PBMCs, obtained from a glioma patient whose treatment included an IDH1 peptide vaccine. The origin of the receptors is a man aged 50-60 years with glioma. Each CDR3 is given without its conserved first and last residue.

TRBJ1-2,TRBV5-3,ARSRRGEPNYGYT
TRBJ1-6,TRBV2,ASTFAGGNNSPLH
TRBJ1-1,TRBV7-9,ASSLNWDAF
TRBJ1-5,TRBV5-8,ASSLALAVDSNQPQH
TRBJ2-1,TRBV4-3,ASSHGLYNEQF
TRBJ1-4,TRBV9,ASSVGTGRTNEKLF
TRBJ1-1,TRBV27,ASSRNRGRNTEAF
TRBJ1-5,TRBV2,ASSESRWNQPQH
TRBJ1-5,TRBV7-9,ASSSDRGLGQPQH
TRBJ1-5,TRBV4-1,ASSQTPWSRGRNQPQH
TRBJ2-7,TRBV9,ASSVGQGPSYEQY
TRBJ2-7,TRBV11-2,ASSLGGGASYEQY
TRBJ1-1,TRBV4-2,ASSQGNGKNTEAF
TRBJ2-5,TRBV5-4,ASSKAGHGETQY
TRBJ2-7,TRBV30,AWSNGLEIDEQY
TRBJ1-1,TRBV6-5,ARGGQQNTEAF
TRBJ2-1,TRBV5-1,ASSLVGYSYNEQF
TRBJ2-1,TRBV7-6,ASSTEGLNEQF
TRBJ2-7,TRBV30,AWSEVGYEQY
TRBJ1-6,TRBV9,ASELSYNSPLH
TRBJ2-5,TRBV10-3,AISEGSVPQETQY
TRBJ1-5,TRBV2,ASSGGIGSNQPQH
TRBJ2-1,TRBV5-1,ASGGGFRGLAPLSSYNEQF